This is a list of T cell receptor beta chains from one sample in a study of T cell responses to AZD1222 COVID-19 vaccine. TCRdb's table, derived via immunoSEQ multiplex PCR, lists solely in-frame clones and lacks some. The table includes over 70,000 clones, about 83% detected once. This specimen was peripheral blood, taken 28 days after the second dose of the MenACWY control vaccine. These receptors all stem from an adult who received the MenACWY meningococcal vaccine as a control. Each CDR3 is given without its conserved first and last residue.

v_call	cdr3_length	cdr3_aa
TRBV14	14	ASSQGPGQGNSPLH
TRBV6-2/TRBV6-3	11	ASSYADYTEAF
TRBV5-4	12	ASSSGLIDTEAF
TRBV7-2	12	ASSLGTSAETQY
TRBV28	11	ASLTANTGELF
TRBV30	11	AWRPDRDTEAF
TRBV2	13	ASRVGTSVRNEQF
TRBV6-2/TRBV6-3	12	ASSYEGFTGELF
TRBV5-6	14	ASSPARLALYNEQF
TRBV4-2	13	ASSQDLSARGTLH
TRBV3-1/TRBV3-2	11	ASSQQLNEKLF
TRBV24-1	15	ATSGPHGGRNTDTQY
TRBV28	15	ASFPAGGPAYTDTQY
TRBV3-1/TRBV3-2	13	ASSSSDRGGYGYT
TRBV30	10	AWSHGGGGYT
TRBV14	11	ASSQDPWTEAF
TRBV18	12	ASSPPNRGNIQY
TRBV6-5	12	ASRAQDNNEKLF
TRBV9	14	ASSVGVGRASDTQY
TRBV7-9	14	ASSPTIRSGANVLT
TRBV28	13	ASRGIRTTKNIQY
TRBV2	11	AGNRGPQETQY
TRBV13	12	ASRAGVGANVLT
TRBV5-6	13	ASSILARENSPLH
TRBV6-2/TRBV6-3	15	ASSSYLAGLSKETQY
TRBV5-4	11	ASRYWGAYGYT
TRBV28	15	ASSFFSLRDSNQPQH
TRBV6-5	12	ASRLLSGNNEQY
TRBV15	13	ATSREKWGNTEAF
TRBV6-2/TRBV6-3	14	PRSGGRGPFQETQY
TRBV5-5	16	ASSQTSGRALTIYEQY
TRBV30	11	AWNGAGDYGYT
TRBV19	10	ASSRTGYEQF
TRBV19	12	ASNRPGSHNEQF
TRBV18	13	ASSPRQDTTGELF
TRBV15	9	ATSRDRGYT
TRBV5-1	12	ASSLAVQGSEQF
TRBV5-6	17	ASRLANSDRGKYQETQY
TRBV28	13	ASQERGGATDTQY
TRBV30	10	ARWETTGELF
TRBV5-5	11	ASSLGGRNEQY
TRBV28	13	ASRPSLGDGNTIY